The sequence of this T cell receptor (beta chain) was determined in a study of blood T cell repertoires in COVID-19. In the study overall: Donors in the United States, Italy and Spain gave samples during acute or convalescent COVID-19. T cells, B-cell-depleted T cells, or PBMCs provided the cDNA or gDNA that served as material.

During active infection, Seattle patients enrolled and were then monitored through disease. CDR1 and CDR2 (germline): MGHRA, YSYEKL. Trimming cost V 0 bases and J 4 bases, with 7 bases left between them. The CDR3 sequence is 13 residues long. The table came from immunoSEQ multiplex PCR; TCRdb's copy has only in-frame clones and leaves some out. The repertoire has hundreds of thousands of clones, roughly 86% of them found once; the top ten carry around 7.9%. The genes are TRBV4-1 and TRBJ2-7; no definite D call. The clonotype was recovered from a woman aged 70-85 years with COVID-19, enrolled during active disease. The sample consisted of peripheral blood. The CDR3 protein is CASSQDGQYEQYF. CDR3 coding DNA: TGCGCCAGCAGCCAAGATGGCCAGTACGAGCAGTACTTC.